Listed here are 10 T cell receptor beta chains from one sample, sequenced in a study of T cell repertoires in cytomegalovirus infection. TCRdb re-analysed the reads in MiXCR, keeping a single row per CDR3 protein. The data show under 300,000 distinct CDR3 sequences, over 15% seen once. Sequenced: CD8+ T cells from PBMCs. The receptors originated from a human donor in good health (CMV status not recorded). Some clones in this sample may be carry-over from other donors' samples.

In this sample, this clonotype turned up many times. The CDR3 is CASSFRTNTGELFF. CDR3 bases: TGTGCCAGCAGTTTTCGCACGAACACCGGGGAGCTGTTTTTT. V and J are TRBV28 and TRBJ2-2; no firm D call. The CDR3 totals 14 residues. Per the germline V gene, CDR1 is MDHEN and CDR2 is SYDVKM. V lost 3 bases to trimming and J lost 0 bases, with 5 bases between them.

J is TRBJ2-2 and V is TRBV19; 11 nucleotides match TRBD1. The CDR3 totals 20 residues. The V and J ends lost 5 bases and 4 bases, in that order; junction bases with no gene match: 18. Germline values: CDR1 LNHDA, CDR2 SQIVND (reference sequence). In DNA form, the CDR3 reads TGTGCCAGTAGTCCTCAACCCAAAGGACAGGGGGCGAACCCCACCGGGGAGCTGTTTTTT. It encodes CASSPQPKGQGANPTGELFF.

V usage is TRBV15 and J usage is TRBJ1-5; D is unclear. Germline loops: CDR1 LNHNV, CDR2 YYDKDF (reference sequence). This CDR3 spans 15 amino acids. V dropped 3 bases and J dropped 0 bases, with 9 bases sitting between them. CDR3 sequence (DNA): TGTGCCACCAGCAGGAAGACGGATAGCAATCAGCCCCAGCATTTT. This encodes CATSRKTDSNQPQHF.

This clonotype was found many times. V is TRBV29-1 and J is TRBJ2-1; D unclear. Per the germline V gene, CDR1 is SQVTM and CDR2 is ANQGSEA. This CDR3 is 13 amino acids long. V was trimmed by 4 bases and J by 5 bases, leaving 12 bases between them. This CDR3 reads CSVGFPSNNEQFF. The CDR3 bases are TGCAGCGTTGGGTTTCCCTCTAACAATGAGCAGTTCTTC.

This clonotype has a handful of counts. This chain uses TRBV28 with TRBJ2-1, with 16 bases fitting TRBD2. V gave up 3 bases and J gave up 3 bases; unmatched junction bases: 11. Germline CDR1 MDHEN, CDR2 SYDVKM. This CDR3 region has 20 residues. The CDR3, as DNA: TGTGCCAGCAGTTTCCCCCCGGGACTAGCGGGGGGGACCTTCTACAATGAGCAGTTCTTC. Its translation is CASSFPPGLAGGTFYNEQFF. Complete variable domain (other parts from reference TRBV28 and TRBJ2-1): DVKVTQSSRYLVKRTGEKVFLECVQDMDHENMFWYRQDPGLGLRLIYFSYDVKMKEKGDIPEGYSVSREKKERFSLILESASTNQTSMYLCASSFPPGLAGGTFYNEQFFGPGTRLTVL.

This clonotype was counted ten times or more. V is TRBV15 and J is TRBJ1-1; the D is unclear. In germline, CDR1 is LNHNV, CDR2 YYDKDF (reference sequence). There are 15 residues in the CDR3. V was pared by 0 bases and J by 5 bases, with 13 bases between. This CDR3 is CATSREFSGATEAFF. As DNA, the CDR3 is TGTGCCACCAGCAGAGAATTCAGTGGAGCTACTGAAGCTTTCTTT.

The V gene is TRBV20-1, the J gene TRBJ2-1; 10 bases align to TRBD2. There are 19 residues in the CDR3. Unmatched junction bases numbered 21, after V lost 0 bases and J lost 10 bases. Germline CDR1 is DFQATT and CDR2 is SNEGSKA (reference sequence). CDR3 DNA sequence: TGCAGTGCTAGAGATCAAGCGGGGGGGCGGACTGGGGCCATTCTCGAGCAGTTCTTC. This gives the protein CSARDQAGGRTGAILEQFF.

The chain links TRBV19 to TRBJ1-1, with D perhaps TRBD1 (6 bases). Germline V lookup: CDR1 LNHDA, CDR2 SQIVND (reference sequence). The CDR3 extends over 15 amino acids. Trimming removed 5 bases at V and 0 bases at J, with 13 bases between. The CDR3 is CASSPPGHMNTEAFF. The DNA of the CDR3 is TGTGCCAGTAGTCCGCCGGGACACATGAACACTGAAGCTTTCTTT.

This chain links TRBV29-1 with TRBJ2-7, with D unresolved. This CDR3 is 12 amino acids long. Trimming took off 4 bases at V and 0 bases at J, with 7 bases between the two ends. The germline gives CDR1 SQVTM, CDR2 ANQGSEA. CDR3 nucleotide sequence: TGCAGCGTTGGTAGCAGCTCCTACGAGCAGTACTTC. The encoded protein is CSVGSSSYEQYF.

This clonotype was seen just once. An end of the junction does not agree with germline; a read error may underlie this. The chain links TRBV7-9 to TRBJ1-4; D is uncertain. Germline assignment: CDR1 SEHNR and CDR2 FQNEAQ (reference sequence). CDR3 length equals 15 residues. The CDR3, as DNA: TGTGTCAGCAGCAACCAAGGCGGCACTAATGAAAAACTGTTTTTT. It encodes CVSSNQGGTNEKLFF.